Below are 13 T cell receptor beta chains sequenced from a single sample in a study of human T cells and chemical hapten exposure. Time point: patch test 3, about 24 weeks after DPC sensitization. Treatment defined: therapeutic diphenylcyclopropenone sensitization with weekly scalp DPC. Each CDR3 protein gets one entry after TCRdb re-called the RACE reads with MiXCR. The data contain tens of thousands of distinct CDR3 sequences, approximately 9.9% of them singletons. Sequences were derived from whole blood, sampled in connection with sensitization to the hapten diphenylcyclopropenone (DPC). All receptors derive from a woman between 35 and 50 years old with alopecia areata. Some clones in this sample may be carry-over from other donors' samples.

This clonotype counts as medium-sized. The CDR3 region has the DNA TGTGCCAGCAGTCAGACAGAAACGAATGAGCAGTTCTTC. As protein: CASSQTETNEQFF. The chain recombines TRBV6-2 or TRBV6-3 with TRBJ2-1, with D possibly being TRBD1 (5 bases). In germline, CDR1 is MNHEY, CDR2 SVGEGT. Trimming shortened V by 5 bases and J by 7 bases, and 12 bases separated the two germline ends. The length of the CDR3 is 13 residues.

The chain is built from TRBV30 and TRBJ1-2; D is perhaps TRBD1 (6 bases). The CDR3 has 15 residues. V lost 2 bases, J lost 1 base, and 14 bases lay in between. Germline V gene data show CDR1 as GTSNPN and CDR2 as SVGIG (reference sequence). The CDR3 sequence: CAWSSAGAINYGYTF. In DNA form, the CDR3 reads TGTGCCTGGAGTTCAGCAGGGGCGATTAACTATGGCTACACCTTC.

This clonotype was seen a few times. CDR3 DNA: TGTGCCAGCAGCTTGCCTAGCGGGTTCACAGATACGCAGTATTTT. It specifies CASSLPSGFTDTQYF. This chain joins TRBV5-4 and TRBJ2-3; 8 positions match TRBD2. Per germline, CDR1 SGHNT and CDR2 YYREEE (reference sequence). The CDR3 loop spans 15 amino acids. V dropped 1 base and J dropped 2; count of bases not matched to a gene: 3.

This clonotype occurred many times. The chain links TRBV7-9 to TRBJ1-1; perhaps TRBD1 as D (5 bases). V shed 4 bases and J shed 1 base, with 7 bases lying between them. Per the germline V gene, CDR1 is SEHNR and CDR2 is FQNEAQ (reference sequence). The CDR3 is made up of 13 amino acids. As DNA, the CDR3 is TGTGCCAGCAGCTCTCAGGGGAACACTGAAGCTTTCTTT. Translated: CASSSQGNTEAFF.

As DNA, the CDR3 is TGTGCCAGCAGCTTAGCAGCCGGGACAGGGAACTACGAGCAGTACTTC. Residues: CASSLAAGTGNYEQYF. The genes are TRBV7-2 and TRBJ2-7; the match to TRBD1 covers 9 bases. Germline-derived CDR1 and CDR2 are SGHTA and FQGNSA. V shed 0 bases, J shed 3 bases, and the junction held 6 bases outside the gene matches. The CDR3 extends over 16 amino acids.

This clonotype was observed at least ten times. The J gene is TRBJ2-2, the V gene TRBV29-1; D is ambiguous. Germline CDR1 reads SQVTM; CDR2 reads ANQGSEA. Deletions cut 1 base from V and 1 base from J, with 4 bases between. The CDR3 contains 13 residues. Here the CDR3 reads CSVEGLNTGELFF. For the CDR3, the DNA is TGCAGCGTTGAAGGCCTGAACACCGGGGAGCTGTTTTTT.

Remarks on this clonotype: A much larger clonotype is one base distant, so this may be a read error. This rearrangement joins TRBV7-2 to TRBJ1-1; D is possibly TRBD1 (6 bases). With 6 bases removed from V and 10 bases from J, the gap between germline ends came to 15 bases. The CDR3 has 12 amino acids. The germline gives CDR1 SGHTA, CDR2 FQGNSA. The CDR3 loop reads CASSRRGARAFF. CDR3 nucleotide sequence: TGTGCCAGCAGTCGACGGGGGGCAAGAGCTTTCTTT.

This clonotype was seen a few times. J is TRBJ1-5 and V is TRBV21-1; the D call in the table, TRBD1, was not verified against the DNA. TRBV21-1 is termed a pseudogene. The CDR3 runs to 18 residues. The CDR3 loop reads CASSNDPGQGWVRQPQHF. The CDR3 bases are TGTGCCAGCAGCAATGATCCGGGACAGGGGTGGGTACGTCAGCCCCAGCATTTT.

The rearrangement links TRBV30 to TRBJ1-4, with unresolved D. The V and J ends lost 4 bases and 3 bases respectively, with 9 bases between them. Germline V gene data show CDR1 as GTSNPN and CDR2 as SVGIG (reference sequence). The CDR3 is made up of 13 amino acids. The DNA for the CDR3 is TGTGCCTGGACGCCGAGAGCTAATGAAAAACTGTTTTTT. The encoded protein is CAWTPRANEKLFF.

At least ten counts were recorded for this clonotype. The rearrangement links TRBV13 to TRBJ2-7; D gene ambiguous. Germline values: CDR1 PRHDT, CDR2 FYEKMQ (reference sequence). This CDR3 comprises 14 residues. Trimming took 5 bases from V and 4 from J, leaving 15 bases between them. This chain's CDR3 is CASSPAQSKYEQYF. The CDR3 bases are TGTGCCAGCAGCCCAGCCCAGTCCAAGTACGAGCAGTACTTC.

The chain recombines TRBV6-5 with TRBJ1-1; D is uncertain. Germline V CDR1 and CDR2: MNHEY, SVGAGI. CDR3 length: 13 amino acids. The V gene lost 8 bases and the J gene lost 2 bases, with 12 bases spanning the gap. The CDR3 nucleotides are TGTGCCAGCCATCTTGGGAGCAACACTGAAGCTTTCTTT. It encodes CASHLGSNTEAFF.

This clonotype was counted ten times or more. V usage is TRBV10-3 and J usage is TRBJ1-1; a weak D match, TRBD1 (6 bases). CDR1 ENHRY and CDR2 SYGVKD come from the germline V gene. The length of the CDR3 is 12 residues. The V gene lost 10 bases and the J gene lost 4 bases, with 13 bases spanning the gap. The CDR3 loop reads CATGGGATEAFF. The DNA for the CDR3 is TGTGCCACCGGAGGGGGGGCCACTGAAGCTTTCTTT.

This clonotype occurred a few times. The chain employs TRBV4-1 and TRBJ2-3; 8 nucleotides agree with TRBD1. The CDR3 runs 16 residues. Germline loops: CDR1 MGHRA, CDR2 YSYEKL. V shed 4 bases, J shed 6 bases, and the junction held 12 bases outside the gene matches. Here the CDR3 reads CASSLTGQGASDTQYF. CDR3 coding DNA: TGCGCCAGCAGCCTAACAGGGCAGGGGGCATCGGATACGCAGTATTTT.